This note documents a single TCR beta chain sequence. Antigen specificity is unknown. Together with a sample-barcoded 5' primer, a J-beta primer mix was included in a second PCR lasting roughly 7 to 11 cycles. Every cDNA molecule bore a tag from a template-switch adaptor containing 12 random nucleotides. A single record per CDR3 protein comes from TCRdb applying MiXCR to the 5' RACE reads. Found here are about 640,000 distinct CDR3 sequences, roughly 53% of them singletons; the top ten hold roughly 34%. This sample is drawn from a study of blood T cells in healthy people across ages. At the level of the study: Per every two T cells, about one barcoded beta molecule was captured by template switching.

V gave up 3 bases and J gave up 1 base; unmatched junction bases: 7. The germline CDR1 and CDR2 sequences are SGDLS and YYNGEE. This CDR3 spans 15 amino acids. Regarding the study as a whole: It was found that TCR beta diversity correlated strongly with the percentage of naive T cells.

The J gene is TRBJ2-7, the V gene TRBV9; 7 nucleotides agree with TRBD1. This receptor was taken from a man aged 60 to 75 in good health. Material: blood. This CDR3 reads CASSAQGTASYEQYF. CDR3 DNA sequence: TGTGCCAGCAGCGCACAGGGGACGGCATCCTACGAGCAGTACTTC.